Shown below are 5 T cell receptor beta chains from a single sample sequenced in a study of blood T cell repertoires in COVID-19. Only in-frame clones appear in the TCRdb table, and some are missing; sequencing was by immunoSEQ multiplex PCR. Among about 350,000 clones, about 90% were seen once, and the ten largest hold over 0.8%. Sequenced material: PBMCs or T cells enriched from blood (not recorded which). Source of these receptors: a woman aged 25-40 years who had recovered from COVID-19.

The rearrangement uses TRBV5-4 and TRBJ1-1, with a possible D match to TRBD1 (6 bases). V lost 0 bases and J lost 8, with 17 bases in between. Germline CDR1 and CDR2: SGHNT and YYREEE (reference sequence). The CDR3 is 15 residues long. CDR3 region: CASSLDARAGAEAFF. CDR3 DNA: TGTGCCAGCAGCTTGGACGCCAGGGCAGGGGCGGAAGCTTTCTTT.

This chain connects TRBV29-1 to TRBJ1-3; no reliable D call. The CDR3 consists of 14 residues. V lost 3 bases, J lost 0 bases, and 9 bases lay in between. Germline CDR1 and CDR2: SQVTM and ANQGSEA. CDR3 residues: CSVESQDSGNTIYF. CDR3 in DNA: TGCAGCGTTGAGAGTCAGGACTCTGGAAACACCATATATTTT.

The chain links TRBV7-9 to TRBJ1-4; weak D call: TRBD1 (6 bases). CDR1 and CDR2 from the germline V gene are SEHNR and FQNEAQ (reference sequence). The CDR3 runs to 16 residues. V dropped 3 bases and J dropped 8 bases, with 19 bases sitting between them. The CDR3: CASSFRTDELNEKLFF. CDR3 in DNA: TGTGCCAGCAGCTTCCGGACAGACGAATTGAACGAAAAACTGTTTTTT.

The chain carries TRBV29-1 and TRBJ2-7; D may be TRBD2 (6 bases). Germline V gene sequence: CDR1 SQVTM, CDR2 ANQGSEA. This CDR3 spans 13 amino acids. The ends were cut back, 5 bases at V and 3 bases at J, with 14 bases in the middle. The CDR3 sequence: CSVLEEGYYEQYF. CDR3 in DNA: TGCAGCGTTCTCGAGGAGGGGTACTACGAGCAGTACTTC.

The CDR3 loop reads CASMVGPGDYGYTF. CDR3 in DNA: TGCGCCAGCATGGTCGGTCCCGGTGACTATGGCTACACCTTC. The rearrangement joins TRBV10-2 to TRBJ1-2; D is undetermined. This CDR3 region has 14 residues. V was trimmed by 7 bases and J by 3 bases, leaving 15 bases between them. CDR1 and CDR2 from the germline V gene are WSHSY and SAAADI.